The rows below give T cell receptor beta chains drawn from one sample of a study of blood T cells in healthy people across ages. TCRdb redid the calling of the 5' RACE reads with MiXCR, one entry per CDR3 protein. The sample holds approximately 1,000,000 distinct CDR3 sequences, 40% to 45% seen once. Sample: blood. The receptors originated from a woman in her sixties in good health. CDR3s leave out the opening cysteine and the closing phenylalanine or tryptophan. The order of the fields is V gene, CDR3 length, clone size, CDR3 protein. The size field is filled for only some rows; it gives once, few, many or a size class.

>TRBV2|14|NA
ASSEARPAGANVLT
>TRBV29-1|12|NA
SVSGQGNNQPQH
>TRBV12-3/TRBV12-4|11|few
ASSTRDGGELF
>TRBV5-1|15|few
ASSLVLGQASNQPQH
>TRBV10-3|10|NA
ATTGFGDGYT
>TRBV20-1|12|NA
SARGSQPNYGYT
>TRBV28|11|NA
ASRDGHFYEQF
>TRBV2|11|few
ASVAYLTNEQF
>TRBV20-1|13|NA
SARDGNRAHNEQF
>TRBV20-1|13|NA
SARRLAGSYNEQY
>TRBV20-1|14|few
SAEPAGSGRSDTQY
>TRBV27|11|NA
AVRRQGAGELF
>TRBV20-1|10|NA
SATSGSNEQY
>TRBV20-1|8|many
SAGPYEQY
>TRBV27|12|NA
ASSFGGGRYEQY
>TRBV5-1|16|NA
ASRNGLAGVPGANVLT
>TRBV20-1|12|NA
SARGGNSNQPQH
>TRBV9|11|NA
ASGESTYNEQY
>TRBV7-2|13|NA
ASSPSRATNEKLF
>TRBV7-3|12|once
ASSLTGSRDEQF
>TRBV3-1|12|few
ASSQEGALRPQH
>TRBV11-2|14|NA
ASSEWGDRVAYEQY
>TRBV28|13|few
ASRATQGARNGYT
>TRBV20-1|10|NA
SARSPWGGLF
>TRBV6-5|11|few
ASSYSGDTEQY
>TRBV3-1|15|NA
ASSQISGRGPYNEQF
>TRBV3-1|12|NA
ASSQGPRAYEQY
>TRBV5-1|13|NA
ASSLQGATEDTQY
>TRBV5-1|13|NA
ASSLALAGVDEQY
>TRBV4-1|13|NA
ASSQVTGGYNEQF
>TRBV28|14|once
ASNAPTGQFTGEQY
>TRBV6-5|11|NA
ASSPGGPDTQY
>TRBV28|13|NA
ASTPDQVGNTEAF
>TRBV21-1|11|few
ASWTGSIYEQY
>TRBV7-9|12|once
ASNSGLVNNEQF
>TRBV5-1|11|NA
ASSMFTGAEQY
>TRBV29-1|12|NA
SAGRGQNTDTQY